One sample yielded the 32 T cell receptor beta chains listed below, sequenced in a study of CD8 T cells in ankylosing spondylitis. In TCRdb, the 5' RACE reads were re-called with MiXCR into one record per CDR3 protein. The data show 340,000 or so distinct CDR3 sequences, around 15% seen once. Material for sequencing was blood, either unsorted or a sorted T cell fraction (not recorded which). These receptors originate from a male donor with ankylosing spondylitis or in good health (not recorded which).

This chain uses TRBV11-2 with TRBJ2-1, with TRBD2 matching over 14 bases. J gave up 6 bases and V 2 bases, and 6 bases lay outside the gene matches. The V gene's germline CDR1 is SGHAT and CDR2 FQNNGV. This CDR3 comprises 17 residues. The CDR3 bases are TGTGCCAGCAGCTTATCGGGCGGACTAGCGGGGGGCAATGAGCAGTTCTTC. Protein product: CASSLSGGLAGGNEQFF. Combining the CDR3 with reference TRBV11-2 and TRBJ2-1 gives the whole variable domain EAGVAQSPRYKIIEKRQSVAFWCNPISGHATLYWYQQILGQGPKLLIQFQNNGVVDDSQLPKDRFSAERLKGVDSTLKIQPAKLEDSAVYLCASSLSGGLAGGNEQFFGPGTRLTVL.

This chain connects TRBV6-4 to TRBJ2-5; tentative D call: TRBD1 (5 bases). V gave up 5 bases and J gave up 5 bases, with 15 bases separating them. This CDR3 is 14 amino acids long. Germline CDR1 MRHNA, CDR2 SNTAGT. The CDR3 DNA reads as TGTGCCAGCAGTTTCCCCCGGACACCTGAGACCCAGTACTTC. Translated, it gives CASSFPRTPETQYF.

CDR3 bases: TGTGCCAGCAGCTCCCCGGGTGTTCAAGAGACCCAGTACTTC. This encodes CASSSPGVQETQYF. The chain links TRBV5-5 to TRBJ2-5, with unresolved D. V gave up 3 bases and J gave up 2 bases, with 11 bases separating them. CDR1 SGHKS and CDR2 YYEKEE come from the germline V gene (reference sequence). This CDR3 is 14 amino acids long.

This clonotype was seen a few times. V gene TRBV2 combines with J gene TRBJ2-5, with TRBD2 matching over 11 bases. The CDR3 spans 16 residues. V lost 6 bases and J lost 2; bases outside the gene matches: 8. The germline V gene has CDR1 SNHLY and CDR2 FYNNEI. CDR3 sequence: CASRPGTSGFQETQYF. The CDR3 nucleotides read TGTGCCAGCAGGCCTGGGACTAGCGGATTTCAAGAGACCCAGTACTTC.

This clonotype was detected a few times. V usage is TRBV9 and J usage is TRBJ2-7; unclear D gene. The germline V and J ends were trimmed by 0 bases and 1 base, with 5 bases remaining between them. The CDR3 has 13 residues. Germline V gene sequence: CDR1 SGDLS, CDR2 YYNGEE. For the CDR3, the DNA is TGTGCCAGCAGCGTAGCAGGTTCCTACGAGCAGTACTTC. Its protein is CASSVAGSYEQYF.

This clonotype was counted only a few times. V is TRBV12-3 or TRBV12-4 and J is TRBJ1-6; no reliable D call. V was shortened by 6 bases and J by 10 bases, with 13 bases between the two germline ends. This CDR3 has 13 residues. The CDR3 spells CASSSGAGSPLHF. The CDR3 DNA reads TGTGCCAGCAGCTCCGGAGCCGGCTCACCCCTCCACTTT.

This clonotype was detected a few times. The chain couples TRBV6-1 to TRBJ1-1; maybe TRBD1 (5 bases). The V and J ends lost 8 bases and 8 bases respectively, with 21 bases between them. The germline V gene has CDR1 MNHNS and CDR2 SASEGT. CDR3 length equals 14 residues. The CDR3 DNA reads as TGTGCCAGCTGGTTTGCAGGGTTGGAGGGAGAAGCTTTCTTT. This sequence encodes CASWFAGLEGEAFF.

This clonotype was observed many times. V usage is TRBV12-3 or TRBV12-4 and J usage is TRBJ2-7; 7 bases map to TRBD2. There are 14 residues in the CDR3. The V and J ends lost 7 bases and 1 base, in that order; junction bases with no gene match: 7. CDR3 sequence: CASTWDYSSYEQYF. The CDR3 DNA sequence: TGTGCCAGCACTTGGGACTACTCTTCCTACGAGCAGTACTTC.

This clonotype has a handful of counts. V is TRBV5-1 and J is TRBJ1-1; TRBD1 is a possible D gene (6 bases). Trimming shortened V by 1 base and J by 4 bases, and 11 bases separated the two germline ends. In germline, CDR1 is SGHRS, CDR2 YFSETQ. This CDR3 contains 14 residues. The CDR3 spells CASSLWQGSTEAFF. The CDR3, as DNA: TGCGCCAGCAGCTTGTGGCAGGGGAGCACTGAAGCTTTCTTT.

J is TRBJ2-7 and V is TRBV5-1; 10 bases match TRBD2. Germline CDR1 is SGHRS and CDR2 is YFSETQ. The CDR3 length is 15 residues. The ends lost 0 bases at V and 3 bases at J; junction bases unmatched: 3. CDR3 protein: CASSLASGRGYEQYF. The CDR3 coding sequence is TGCGCCAGCAGCTTGGCTAGCGGGAGAGGCTACGAGCAGTACTTC.

This clonotype turned up a few times. The rearrangement joins TRBV5-1 to TRBJ2-1; possibly TRBD1 or TRBD2 for D (5 bases each). V lost 0 bases and J lost 7, with 8 bases in between. The CDR3 is 13 amino acids. Germline lookup yields CDR1 SGHRS and CDR2 YFSETQ. This CDR3 reads CASSLVEGNEQFF. The CDR3 DNA reads as TGCGCCAGCAGCTTGGTTGAGGGGAATGAGCAGTTCTTC. Drawing the rest from reference TRBV5-1 and TRBJ2-1, the complete variable domain is KAGVTQTPRYLIKTRGQQVTLSCSPISGHRSVSWYQQTPGQGLQFLFEYFSETQRNKGNFPGRFSGRQFSNSRSEMNVSTLELGDSALYLCASSLVEGNEQFFGPGTRLTVL.

This clonotype was seen more than once but under ten times. The chain is built from TRBV30 and TRBJ2-1, with unresolved D. V lost 3 bases to trimming and J lost 6 bases, with 9 bases between them. Germline CDR1 GTSNPN, CDR2 SVGIG (reference sequence). The CDR3 is 12 amino acids. CDR3 protein: CAWRREGNEQFF. Written as DNA, the CDR3 is TGTGCCTGGAGAAGGGAAGGCAATGAGCAGTTCTTC.

This clonotype was counted between two and nine times. The rearrangement uses TRBV7-8 and TRBJ1-1, with a tentative D call TRBD1 (5 bases). V was trimmed by 8 bases and J by 5 bases, leaving 18 bases between them. The germline V gene has CDR1 SGHVS and CDR2 FQNEAQ. This CDR3 spans 14 amino acids. CDR3 sequence: CASHGRDRRTEAFF. The DNA for the CDR3 is TGTGCCAGCCATGGGAGGGACCGGCGGACTGAAGCTTTCTTT.

The V and J genes are TRBV5-1 and TRBJ1-2; weak D call: TRBD1 (5 bases). Trimming took 3 bases from V and 6 from J, leaving 12 bases between them. This CDR3 comprises 13 residues. Germline V lookup: CDR1 SGHRS, CDR2 YFSETQ. The chain's CDR3 is CASSSQGKDGYTF. The CDR3 DNA reads as TGCGCCAGCAGCTCGCAGGGAAAGGATGGCTACACCTTC.

Many counts were recorded for this clonotype. V gene TRBV12-3 or TRBV12-4 combines with J gene TRBJ2-2, with TRBD2 matching 7 bases. The CDR3 is 14 residues long. V dropped 3 bases and J dropped 5; count of bases not matched to a gene: 3. The CDR3 coding sequence is TGTGCCAGCAGTTTTGGGGGGGGGACCGGGGAGCTGTTTTTT. Protein: CASSFGGGTGELFF.

This rearrangement joins TRBV30 to TRBJ2-1, with 14 bases identical to TRBD2. The J segment lost 2 bases and the V segment lost 7 bases, leaving 13 bases of the junction unmatched. The CDR3 has 18 residues. Germline CDR1 is GTSNPN and CDR2 is SVGIG (reference sequence). The CDR3: CASAPGLAGDLPYNEQFF. The CDR3 region has the DNA TGTGCCTCAGCACCGGGACTAGCGGGAGATCTACCCTACAATGAGCAGTTCTTC.

The V gene is TRBV5-1, the J gene TRBJ2-1, with 13 bases that match TRBD2. There are 15 residues in the CDR3. V lost 6 bases, J lost 8 bases, and 8 bases stayed unmatched. Germline V gives CDR1 SGHRS, CDR2 YFSETQ. In DNA, the CDR3 is TGCGCCAGCACCTTAGGACTAGCGGGAGTCCATGAGCAGTTCTTC. It codes for CASTLGLAGVHEQFF.

The table lists this clonotype with many counts. This chain connects TRBV20-1 to TRBJ2-1; TRBD2 agrees at 11 bases. Germline loops: CDR1 DFQATT, CDR2 SNEGSKA (reference sequence). This CDR3 has 18 amino acids. V lost 3 bases, J lost 8 bases, and 18 bases stayed unmatched. CDR3 nucleotides: TGCAGTGCTAGGCAACTAGCGGGGGTTTTGGGTTTTAGGTATGAGCAGTTCTTC. Translation gives CSARQLAGVLGFRYEQFF.

The gene calls are TRBV5-1 and TRBJ2-5; either TRBD1 or TRBD2 may supply D (6 bases each). The ends were cut back, 3 bases at V and 5 bases at J, with 14 bases in the middle. Germline CDR1 and CDR2: SGHRS and YFSETQ. This CDR3 comprises 14 residues. CDR3 bases: TGCGCCAGCAGCTCAAATGTAGGGGGGGAGACCCAGTACTTC. Amino acids: CASSSNVGGETQYF.

This clonotype was seen at least ten times. The genes are TRBV12-3 or TRBV12-4 and TRBJ2-7, with 8 bases aligning to TRBD1. This CDR3 has 15 residues. J was trimmed by 3 bases and V by 5 bases; bases with no gene match: 9. CDR3 in DNA: TGTGCCAGCAGTGCCCGGACAGGGCCCTTCTACGAGCAGTACTTC. Translating it yields CASSARTGPFYEQYF.

This rearrangement joins TRBV2 to TRBJ2-1; 9 bases line up with TRBD2. The CDR3 length is 16 residues. The ends lost 6 bases at V and 0 bases at J; junction bases unmatched: 6. In germline, CDR1 is SNHLY, CDR2 FYNNEI. In nucleotides, the CDR3 is TGTGCCAGCAGATCCCGACTAGCGGCCTCCTACAATGAGCAGTTCTTC. Translation: CASRSRLAASYNEQFF.

V and J are TRBV7-9 and TRBJ2-3; D could derive from TRBD1 or TRBD2 (6 bases each). The CDR3 spans 15 residues. Trimming removed 8 bases from V and 0 bases from J, with 15 bases in between. From germline, CDR1 is SEHNR and CDR2 FQNEAQ (reference sequence). CDR3 coding DNA: TGTGCCAGCCAACACGGGGGCAGAAGCACAGATACGCAGTATTTT. Translating gives CASQHGGRSTDTQYF.

The chain couples TRBV6-1 to TRBJ1-3; D may be TRBD1 (6 bases). V was cut by 7 bases and J by 3 bases, with 19 bases left in between. Germline V gives CDR1 MNHNS, CDR2 SASEGT. The CDR3 covers 16 residues. The CDR3 spells CASISGGLGHGNTIYF. The CDR3 bases are TGTGCCAGCATATCCGGGGGCCTCGGACATGGAAACACCATATATTTT.

This sequence joins TRBV12-3 or TRBV12-4 and TRBJ1-2, with D hard to call. The V end was cut by 6 bases, the J end by 3 bases, with 8 bases between. The CDR3 has 12 residues. CDR3 bases: TGTGCCAGCAGGGCGGCTGACTATGGCTACACCTTC. Amino acids: CASRAADYGYTF.

This clonotype was counted a few times. The chain is built from TRBV11-3 and TRBJ2-2; maybe TRBD2 (5 bases). Germline CDR1 SGHNT, CDR2 YENEEA. This CDR3 is 15 amino acids long. V was trimmed by 1 base and J by 3 bases, leaving 9 bases between them. The DNA of the CDR3 is TGTGCCAGCAGCTTAGTAAGCGGCTACACCGGGGAGCTGTTTTTT. It codes for CASSLVSGYTGELFF.

This clonotype has more than one count but fewer than ten. V and J are TRBV20-1 and TRBJ1-1, with D hard to call. Between the trimmed V and J ends, which lost 3 bases and 3 bases, there was a span of 11 bases. CDR1 is DFQATT and CDR2 is SNEGSKA in the germline V gene (reference sequence). The CDR3 consists of 13 residues. CDR3 in DNA: TGCAGTGCTAGTCCGGGGAAGGACACTGAAGCTTTCTTT. Protein product: CSASPGKDTEAFF.

This clonotype has only a few counts. The gene calls are TRBV10-3 and TRBJ2-2, with 11 bases lining up with TRBD1. J gave up 5 bases and V 10 bases, and 6 bases lay outside the gene matches. Per the germline V gene, CDR1 is ENHRY and CDR2 is SYGVKD. The CDR3 extends over 14 amino acids. CDR3 in amino acids: CATGQGARTGELFF. The DNA of the CDR3 is TGTGCCACCGGACAGGGGGCTCGGACCGGGGAGCTGTTTTTT.

Worth noting for this clonotype: One end of the junction fails to match germline, which may point to a read error. This chain links TRBV20-1 with TRBJ2-1; D is uncertain. The CDR3 consists of 12 residues. The germline V gene has CDR1 DFQATT and CDR2 SNEGSKA (reference sequence). This CDR3 reads CSAELAYDEQFF. DNA for the CDR3: TGCAGTGCCGAGCTGGCCTACGATGAGCAGTTCTTC.

The genes are TRBV6-2 or TRBV6-3 and TRBJ2-6; TRBD1 matches at 8 bases. J lost 0 bases, V lost 7 bases, and 17 bases had no gene match. The CDR3 consists of 20 residues. Per the germline V gene, CDR1 is MNHEY and CDR2 is SVGEGT. The CDR3, as DNA: TGTGCCAGCACTCCGGACAGGGCTATTCGAGGAGTCTCTGGGGCCAACGTCCTGACTTTC. Translating gives CASTPDRAIRGVSGANVLTF.

This chain uses TRBV27 with TRBJ1-6, with TRBD1 matching over 7 bases. CDR1 is MNHEY, CDR2 SMNVEV, per germline (reference sequence). Trimming removed 6 bases from V and 9 bases from J; junction bases left unmatched: 11. This CDR3 region has 15 residues. CDR3 DNA: TGTGCCAGCAGAGCCCAGGGGGGGTTTGGTTCACCCCTCCACTTT. Residues: CASRAQGGFGSPLHF.

This clonotype was counted only a few times. The V call is TRBV12-3 or TRBV12-4, the J call TRBJ2-7; 8 bases line up with TRBD1. The V segment lost 6 bases and the J segment 3 bases; nucleotides outside the gene matches: 13. The CDR3 spans 16 residues. CDR3 sequence (DNA): TGTGCCAGCAGCCCGATTTCTCGACAGGGGAGCTACGAGCAGTACTTC. Its translation is CASSPISRQGSYEQYF.

This clonotype was counted at least ten times. The V gene is TRBV7-6, the J gene TRBJ2-1, with 8 bases fitting TRBD2. The CDR3 runs 18 residues. Germline V gene data show CDR1 as SGHVS and CDR2 as FNYEAQ. Trimming cost V 2 bases and J 1 base; bases outside gene matches: 10. This chain's CDR3 is CASSLRGSGSGSYNEQFF. The CDR3 nucleotides read TGTGCCAGCAGCTTAAGGGGAAGCGGGAGTGGATCCTACAATGAGCAGTTCTTC.